This T cell receptor (beta chain) was captured in a study of CXCR3-negative and CXCR3-positive naive CD8 T cells. General observations from the study: Naive cells, whether CXCR3-negative or CXCR3-positive, had similar TRBV-TRBJ usage, while memory cells differed. CXCR3-positive naive cells had more hydrophobic TRB CDR3s than CXCR3-negative naive cells. The authors found comparable surface CD5 between naive subsets and inferred TCR strength from TRB CDR3 properties. The majority of assays used fresh PBMCs, and CXCR3 expression partially decreased after cryopreservation.

Germline values: CDR1 LGHNA, CDR2 YNFKEQ. The CDR3 consists of 12 residues. It was by 5' RACE with UMI labels that the TRB cDNA libraries were prepared. TCRdb reworked the 5' RACE reads into one entry per CDR3 protein, no DNA. The repertoire table contains some 9,600 distinct CDR3 sequences. To note about this clonotype: The antigen remains undetermined.

The J gene is TRBJ1-1, the V gene TRBV4-2. The material sequenced was naive CXCR3- CD8+ T cells from blood. Subset of the sample: CD45RO-CCR7+CD27+CD95- naive CD8+ T cells lacking CXCR3 (TNR3-). This TCR was sampled from a human donor in good health. Some clones in this sample may be carry-over from other donors' samples. CDR3 residues: CASSQETTEAFF.